Following are 11 T cell receptor beta chains from one sample sequenced in a study of blood T cells in healthy people across ages. Through a sample-barcoded 5' primer and a J-beta primer mix, a second PCR was run for roughly 7 to 12 cycles. Each CDR3 protein is one row after TCRdb ran MiXCR on the 5' RACE reads. Of approximately 800,000 distinct CDR3 sequences in the sample, 45% to 70% were seen once. The sample taken for sequencing was blood. These receptors came from a man aged 35 to 55 in good health.

The count of this clonotype is one. A much bigger clone sits one base away, suggesting this may be a read error. This rearrangement joins TRBV7-2 to TRBJ2-7; D remains unclear. Germline CDR1 SGHTA, CDR2 FQGNSA. The CDR3 consists of 16 residues. The CDR3 region is CASGLGVSETSYEQYF. The CDR3 DNA is TGTGCCAGCGGCTTAGGAGTGTCCGAAACCTCCTACGAGCAGTACTTC.

This clonotype was recorded a few times. The junction and the germline gene differ at one end; a read error may be behind it. The gene calls are TRBV5-1 and TRBJ2-1; 8 bases fit TRBD2. Germline CDR1 and CDR2: SGHRS and YFSETQ. The CDR3 has 15 amino acids. CDR3 sequence reads: CASSLAAGAYNEQFF. DNA of the CDR3: TGTGCCAGCAGCTTAGCAGCGGGGGCCTACAATGAGCAGTTCTTC.

The chain recombines TRBV14 with TRBJ1-2; D might be TRBD1 (5 bases). The CDR3 consists of 12 residues. Germline V gene sequence: CDR1 SGHDN, CDR2 FVKESK. Deletions cut 6 bases from V and 8 bases from J, with 13 bases between. The CDR3 nucleotides are TGTGCCAGCAGTACAGGCGTCCGAGGCTACACCTTC. Encoded protein: CASSTGVRGYTF.

This clonotype was seen just once. This chain uses TRBV5-1 with TRBJ1-4; a weak D match, TRBD1 (6 bases). Per germline, CDR1 SGHRS and CDR2 YFSETQ. This CDR3 is built from 15 residues. V dropped 0 bases and J dropped 5 bases, with 11 bases sitting between them. DNA of the CDR3: TGCGCCAGCAGCTTGGCCAGGACAGAGAATGAAAAACTGTTTTTT. Protein sequence: CASSLARTENEKLFF.

This clonotype was seen only a few times. The genes are TRBV5-6 and TRBJ1-2; D is perhaps TRBD1 (6 bases). Germline assignment: CDR1 SGHDT and CDR2 YYEEEE. Trimming shortened V by 0 bases and J by 5 bases, and 11 bases separated the two germline ends. This CDR3 is 14 amino acids long. CDR3 in amino acids: CASSLGTELYGYTF. The DNA of the CDR3 is TGTGCCAGCAGCTTGGGGACAGAGCTTTATGGCTACACCTTC.

The chain combines TRBV29-1 with TRBJ2-3; D may be TRBD1 (6 bases). V lost 6 bases to trimming and J lost 0 bases, with 19 bases between them. The CDR3 totals 16 residues. Germline V gene data show CDR1 as SQVTM and CDR2 as ANQGSEA. Written as DNA, the CDR3 is TGCAGCGTGCACAAACGGGACATAACTAGCACAGATACGCAGTATTTT. Protein product: CSVHKRDITSTDTQYF.

The chain employs TRBV2 and TRBJ2-6; TRBD1 matches at 10 bases. In germline, CDR1 is SNHLY, CDR2 FYNNEI. This CDR3 comprises 20 residues. Trimming removed 11 bases from V and 2 bases from J; junction bases left unmatched: 21. The CDR3 loop is CAATRGTGAIRGAGANVLTF. The CDR3 DNA follows: TGTGCCGCCACAAGAGGGACAGGGGCTATCAGGGGGGCTGGGGCCAACGTCCTGACTTTC. The full variable domain, rest sourced from reference TRBV2 and TRBJ2-6, is EPEVTQTPSHQVTQMGQEVILRCVPISNHLYFYWYRQILGQKVEFLVSFYNNEISEKSEIFDDQFSVERPDGSNFTLKIRSTKLEDSAMYFCAATRGTGAIRGAGANVLTFGAGSRLTVL.

The chain recombines TRBV24-1 with TRBJ2-3; D ambiguous. Trimming removed 9 bases at V and 1 base at J, with 22 bases between. The CDR3 runs 17 residues. Germline-derived CDR1 and CDR2 are KGHDR and SFDVKD. The CDR3 reads CATESVGTSRGTDTQYF. CDR3 DNA sequence: TGTGCCACCGAGAGTGTGGGAACTTCACGCGGCACAGATACGCAGTATTTT.

J is TRBJ1-1 and V is TRBV6-1; 8 bases are a match to TRBD1. Germline V lookup: CDR1 MNHNS, CDR2 SASEGT. CDR3 length: 14 residues. V shed 8 bases, J shed 1 base, and the junction held 6 bases outside the gene matches. CDR3 region: CASRTGGENTEAFF. In DNA form, the CDR3 reads TGTGCCAGCCGCACAGGGGGGGAGAACACTGAAGCTTTCTTT.

This clonotype appeared many times. The gene calls are TRBV29-1 and TRBJ2-3; D is ambiguous. There are 11 residues in the CDR3. The germline V gene has CDR1 SQVTM and CDR2 ANQGSEA. V was trimmed by 8 bases and J by 5 bases, leaving 11 bases between them. CDR3 amino acids: CSPRVQDTQYF. The CDR3 nucleotides are TGCAGCCCCCGCGTCCAAGATACGCAGTATTTT.

This chain joins TRBV2 and TRBJ2-5; 10 positions agree with TRBD2. The J call may be in error: the DNA end matches TRBJ2-7 better. This CDR3 has 13 amino acids. Germline CDR1 reads SNHLY; CDR2 reads FYNNEI. The CDR3 reads CAIKGLASYEQYF. CDR3 in DNA: TGTGCCATCAAGGGACTAGCGTCCTACGAGCAGTACTTC.